This TCR beta chain was sequenced for a study of blood T cell repertoires in COVID-19. The overall study: The origin of the acute and convalescent COVID-19 samples was the United States, Italy and Spain. PBMCs, B-cell-depleted T cells, or T cells were the source of the cDNA or gDNA that made up the material.

A Seattle source enrolled patients during active infection and followed them longitudinally. TCRdb's copy holds only in-frame clones and misses some; the assay was immunoSEQ multiplex PCR. The sample records roughly 160,000 clones, just under 85% being singletons. From germline, CDR1 is SGHRS and CDR2 YFSETQ. V lost 7 bases to trimming and J lost 3 bases; unmatched junction nucleotides: 3. This CDR3 has 14 amino acids. The chain employs TRBV5-1 and TRBJ2-2, with 10 bases matching TRBD1. Sample: peripheral blood. The receptor was isolated from an elderly woman with COVID-19, enrolled during active disease. CDR3 amino acids: CASGTGADTGELFF. CDR3 nucleotide sequence: TGCGCCAGCGGGACAGGGGCCGACACCGGGGAGCTGTTTTTT.